Shown below are 20 T cell receptor beta chains from a single sample sequenced in a study of identical twins. Each CDR3 protein is one row after TCRdb ran MiXCR on the 5' RACE reads. Among roughly 500,000 distinct CDR3 sequences listed, about 20% were seen once. Separately, the same data were catalogued under a study of T cells expressing NK-cell markers.

Specimen: CD4+ T cells sorted from blood. These receptor sequences come from a woman younger than 30 in good health.

This chain uses TRBV20-1 with TRBJ1-2; D unresolved. The CDR3 is made up of 14 amino acids. Between the trimmed V and J ends, which lost 3 bases and 0 bases, there was a span of 11 bases. From germline, CDR1 is DFQATT and CDR2 SNEGSKA (reference sequence). CDR3 DNA sequence: TGCAGTGCTAGTGGTCAGGCCGCTAACTATGGCTACACCTTC. Amino acid sequence: CSASGQAANYGYTF.

This clonotype was counted ten times or more. CDR3 in DNA: TGTGCCAGCAGCGTAGCTAGCTCCTACAATGAGCAGTTCTTC. It yields the protein CASSVASSYNEQFF. V gene TRBV9 combines with J gene TRBJ2-1; the D is unclear. CDR1 is SGDLS and CDR2 is YYNGEE in the germline V gene. CDR3 size: 14 residues. Trimming shortened V by 0 bases and J by 0 bases, and 4 bases separated the two germline ends.

A few counts support this clonotype. CDR3 residues: CASSFTGNGYTF. Written as DNA, the CDR3 is TGTGCCAGCAGTTTTACGGGGAACGGCTACACCTTC. V and J are TRBV12-3 or TRBV12-4 and TRBJ1-2; D remains unclear. This CDR3 has 12 amino acids. V was shortened by 3 bases and J by 8 bases, with 10 bases between the two germline ends.

The rearrangement links TRBV20-1 to TRBJ2-7, with 7 bases that match TRBD2. There are 15 residues in the CDR3. Looked up from germline, CDR1 is DFQATT and CDR2 is SNEGSKA (reference sequence). V trimming: 7 bases; J trimming: 1 base; junction bases outside the gene matches: 13. CDR3 amino acids: CSGLGRLAPSYEQYF. The CDR3 nucleotides are TGCAGTGGTTTGGGACGACTAGCCCCTTCCTACGAGCAGTACTTC.

The chain carries TRBV10-3 and TRBJ1-6; a weak D match, TRBD1 (5 bases). Looked up from germline, CDR1 is ENHRY and CDR2 is SYGVKD. The CDR3 loop spans 14 amino acids. Trimming stripped 3 bases from V and 7 bases from J, with 10 bases between. The CDR3 nucleotides are TGTGCCATCAGTGAAAATGGGGGGAATTCACCCCTCCACTTT. Residues: CAISENGGNSPLHF.

The rearrangement uses TRBV5-5 and TRBJ2-1; 14 bases line up with TRBD2. J was trimmed by 10 bases and V by 4 bases; bases with no gene match: 7. This CDR3 has 15 residues. The germline V gene encodes CDR1 SGHKS and CDR2 YYEKEE (reference sequence). CDR3 loop: CASSGGTSGSREQFF. Written as DNA, the CDR3 is TGTGCCAGCAGCGGTGGGACTAGCGGGAGTCGGGAGCAGTTCTTC. Complete variable domain (other parts from reference TRBV5-5 and TRBJ2-1): DAGVTQSPTHLIKTRGQQVTLRCSPISGHKSVSWYQQVLGQGPQFIFQYYEKEERGRGNFPDRFSARQFPNYSSELNVNALLLGDSALYLCASSGGTSGSREQFFGPGTRLTVL.

V and J are TRBV5-1 and TRBJ1-1; unclear D gene. Deletions cut 1 base from V and 1 base from J, with 14 bases between. The V gene's germline CDR1 is SGHRS and CDR2 YFSETQ. The CDR3 runs to 16 residues. The CDR3 region has the DNA TGCGCCAGCAGCTTGTCGGGGATTCTCCCGAACACTGAAGCTTTCTTT. It specifies CASSLSGILPNTEAFF.

The chain recombines TRBV7-9 with TRBJ2-6; unclear D gene. Germline CDR1 SEHNR, CDR2 FQNEAQ (reference sequence). V was trimmed by 3 bases and J by 4 bases, leaving 7 bases between them. The CDR3 runs 14 residues. The CDR3 here is CASSFLSGANVLTF. The CDR3 bases are TGTGCCAGCAGCTTCCTTTCCGGGGCCAACGTCCTGACTTTC.

A single count supports this clonotype. The chain recombines TRBV6-1 with TRBJ2-7, with 7 bases fitting TRBD1. Looked up from germline, CDR1 is MNHNS and CDR2 is SASEGT. The CDR3 contains 15 residues. V was pared by 7 bases and J by 0 bases, with 9 bases of the junction left unmatched. CDR3 coding DNA: TGTGCCAGCAACCCGTCCCGGGACAGCTCCTACGAGCAGTACTTC. It specifies CASNPSRDSSYEQYF.

Note on this clonotype: No conserved phenylalanine or tryptophan is present at the end of the CDR3, so a read error is the likely explanation. J is TRBJ2-7 and V is TRBV12-3 or TRBV12-4; TRBD1 or TRBD2 may be the D gene (6 bases each). There are 13 residues in the CDR3. Trimming took off 11 bases at V and 5 bases at J, with 19 bases between the two ends. CDR3 bases: TGTGCCTCCCAAGAGGGGGGAACCCACGAGCAGTACCTC. Translated, it gives CASQEGGTHEQYL.

The chain combines TRBV6-2 or TRBV6-3 with TRBJ2-6; 8 bases map to TRBD1. This CDR3 region has 17 residues. Trimming at V came to 8 bases and at J to 3 bases, leaving 12 bases not matched to a gene. Germline V lookup: CDR1 MNHEY, CDR2 SVGEGT. The CDR3 is CASYIPPGTGGANVLTF. The DNA for the CDR3 is TGTGCCAGCTACATACCCCCCGGGACAGGTGGGGCCAACGTCCTGACTTTC.

The V call is TRBV20-1, the J call TRBJ2-3, with TRBD1 matching over 8 bases. J lost 1 base, V lost 6 bases, and 18 bases had no gene match. The germline V gene has CDR1 DFQATT and CDR2 SNEGSKA (reference sequence). CDR3 length: 18 amino acids. CDR3 residues: CSATRRLRGQVGTDTQYF. The CDR3 DNA follows: TGCAGTGCCACCCGACGCCTCAGGGGGCAGGTGGGCACAGATACGCAGTATTTT.

This clonotype has more than one count but fewer than ten. V usage is TRBV20-1 and J usage is TRBJ2-1; 9 bases are shared with TRBD2. The germline V gene has CDR1 DFQATT and CDR2 SNEGSKA (reference sequence). The length of the CDR3 is 13 residues. CDR3: CSQSGRKYNEQFF. The DNA of the CDR3 is TGCAGCCAAAGCGGGAGGAAATACAATGAGCAGTTCTTC.

In its sample, this clonotype was seen a few times. The chain couples TRBV5-1 to TRBJ1-1; D gene uncertain. Germline-derived CDR1 and CDR2 are SGHRS and YFSETQ. Trimming pared 1 base from V and 5 bases from J, leaving 15 bases between. The CDR3 extends over 15 amino acids. The CDR3 DNA reads as TGCGCCAGCAGCTTGAGTACGTTCGGGGAGACTGAAGCTTTCTTT. Encoded protein: CASSLSTFGETEAFF.

The CDR3 reads CSARGSEQFF. The CDR3 region has the DNA TGCAGTGCTAGAGGGTCGGAGCAGTTCTTC. The chain carries TRBV20-1 and TRBJ2-1, with D unresolved. With 1 base removed from V and 10 bases from J, the gap between germline ends came to 5 bases. The CDR3 runs to 10 residues. CDR1 DFQATT and CDR2 SNEGSKA come from the germline V gene (reference sequence).

The chain couples TRBV4-3 to TRBJ2-7, with D perhaps matching TRBD2 (6 bases). V lost 0 bases, J lost 6 bases, and 18 bases lay in between. The CDR3 loop spans 16 amino acids. CDR1 is LGHNA, CDR2 YSLEER, per germline. In DNA form, the CDR3 reads TGCGCCAGCAGCCAAGATCATAACGGGGGTCAGGTCGAGCAGTACTTC. Translated: CASSQDHNGGQVEQYF.

V and J are TRBV24-1 and TRBJ2-3, with 7 nucleotides matching TRBD2. In germline, CDR1 is KGHDR, CDR2 SFDVKD. V was clipped by 5 bases and J by 0 bases; unmatched bases: 4. The CDR3 is 15 residues long. The CDR3 bases are TGTGCCACCAGTGCAAGCGGGATAAGCACAGATACGCAGTATTTT. Its translation: CATSASGISTDTQYF.

The V call is TRBV5-1, the J call TRBJ2-3, with 10 bases that match TRBD2. Trimming removed 2 bases from V and 1 base from J; junction bases left unmatched: 10. CDR1 is SGHRS and CDR2 is YFSETQ in the germline V gene. The CDR3 runs 18 residues. Here the CDR3 DNA reads TGCGCCAGCAGCTTCGGACTAGCGGTTATCCCCGGCACAGATACGCAGTATTTT. Encoded protein: CASSFGLAVIPGTDTQYF.

The chain carries TRBV12-3 or TRBV12-4 and TRBJ2-3; 7 bases are a match to TRBD1. The ends lost 6 bases at V and 4 bases at J; junction bases unmatched: 7. This CDR3 is 14 amino acids long. CDR3 in amino acids: CASSSSGGPDTQYF. The CDR3 nucleotides read TGTGCCAGCAGCTCATCAGGGGGTCCAGATACGCAGTATTTT.

V is TRBV3-1 and J is TRBJ1-4; D remains ambiguous. CDR1 is LGHDT, CDR2 YNNKEL, per germline (reference sequence). The CDR3 loop spans 12 amino acids. V lost 5 bases, J lost 7 bases, and 8 bases lay in between. This chain's CDR3 is CASSVRFEKLFF. The DNA of the CDR3 is TGTGCCAGCAGCGTAAGGTTTGAAAAACTGTTTTTT.